This TCR beta chain was found in a study of blood T cell repertoires in COVID-19. Across the whole study: Sites across the United States, Italy and Spain contributed samples from acute and convalescent COVID-19.

The repertoire was sequenced with immunoSEQ multiplex PCR; TCRdb's copy has only in-frame clones and lacks some. The sample includes around 260,000 clones, roughly 87% of them seen just once. Germline CDR1 and CDR2: ENHRY and SYGVKD. The CDR3 loop spans 15 amino acids. V shed 3 bases and J 0 bases; nucleotides not matched to a gene: 2. The specimen was peripheral blood. The V gene is TRBV10-3, the J gene TRBJ2-7; 10 positions match TRBD1. The TCR comes from a human donor in a cohort sampled during active COVID-19. CDR3: CAISDRDRGSYEQYF. As DNA, the CDR3 is TGTGCCATCAGTGACCGGGACAGGGGCTCCTACGAGCAGTACTTC.